The sequence of this TCR beta chain was determined in a study of human T cells and chemical hapten exposure. How the authors handled the data: Sampled TCR counts reached a median of approximately 93,000 per sample, with values ranging from roughly 20,000 to 700,000. TCRdb called the RACE reads again in MiXCR, with one record for every CDR3 protein. None of the V and J calls come from the authors' own analysis; TCRdb made them. The sample yields 80,000 to 95,000 distinct CDR3 sequences, approximately 10% seen once. Germline V lookup: CDR1 ENHRY, CDR2 SYGVKD. The CDR3 is 16 amino acids. Trimming removed 0 bases at V and 2 bases at J, with 8 bases between. The study, taken as a whole, reports: Expanded TCRs created a significantly greater count of big CDR3 similarity clusters than controls did. PT1 expanded TCR numbers rose with patch test score.

Regarding time point: patch test 2, 6 weeks after DPC sensitization. Treatment defined: therapeutic diphenylcyclopropenone sensitization with weekly scalp DPC. The table lists this clonotype with many counts. Its cognate antigen is unknown. The clonotype comes from a middle-aged man with alopecia areata. Some clones in this sample may be carry-over from other donors' samples. The chain joins TRBV10-3 to TRBJ2-6; D gene uncertain. This specimen was whole blood, taken in connection with sensitization to the hapten diphenylcyclopropenone (DPC). CDR3: CAISESQGPGANVLTF. CDR3 coding DNA: TGTGCCATCAGTGAGTCGCAAGGGCCTGGGGCCAACGTCCTGACTTTC.